The source of this TCR beta chain is a study of early T cells in non-severe SARS-CoV-2 infection. Study context: Sequencing used unsorted whole-blood bulk RNA, so chains lack pairing. Whole-study findings and limits: Clonotype matching in VDJdb favored anti-spike CD8 responses and did not capture private and CD4 specificities.

Each single cDNA molecule received a unique molecular identifier. MiXCR, run by TCRdb on the 5' RACE reads, gives a single entry per CDR3 protein. The repertoire holds about 22,000 distinct CDR3 sequences, with 5% as singletons. A remark on this clonotype: Its antigen is undetermined.

Germline trimming cut 0 bases from V and 3 bases from J; bases unmatched to any gene: 8. This CDR3 region has 17 residues. Germline CDR1 reads DFQATT; CDR2 reads SNEGSKA (reference sequence). The origin of this receptor is an adult who was a healthcare worker with PCR-confirmed SARS-CoV-2 infection or an uninfected control (not recorded which). The source material was whole blood. J is TRBJ2-1 and V is TRBV20-1; 10 positions match TRBD2. The CDR3 region is CSAREFRTSGNYNEQFF. The CDR3 region has the DNA TGCAGTGCTAGAGAATTTCGAACTAGCGGGAACTACAATGAGCAGTTCTTC.